These 31 T cell receptor beta chains were all obtained from the same sample, sequenced in a study of cytomegalovirus exposure and HLA in healthy donors (dated by TCRdb to about 2017). Library creation used the immunoSEQ multiplex PCR assay. What TCRdb holds here is the immuneACCESS table cut down to in-frame rearrangements. Part of the clones is not present; checked against another copy, under half of the missing clones reflect an unresolved V gene, and the others are unexplained. The sample profile shows 120,000 to 150,000 clones; around 87% of them were found once. Together, the top ten hold 8.7% of the sample. The sequencing sample was made of PBMCs. The receptors stem from a man aged 18 to 29 in good health and CMV-seropositive.

This sequence joins TRBV6-6 and TRBJ2-1; the D gene is possibly TRBD1 (5 bases). The length of the CDR3 is 16 residues. V lost 6 bases and J 3 bases, leaving 18 bases between the germline ends. CDR1 is MNHNY, CDR2 SVGAGI, per germline (reference sequence). The CDR3 DNA follows: TGTGCCAGCAGCTCCACTGACAGACTGATCTACAATGAGCAGTTCTTC. This translates into CASSSTDRLIYNEQFF.

This sequence joins TRBV25-1 and TRBJ1-3; 8 bases are shared with TRBD1. J lost 4 bases, V lost 3 bases, and 8 bases had no gene match. CDR1 and CDR2 (germline): MGHDK, SYGVNS. This CDR3 region has 16 residues. In nucleotides, the CDR3 is TGTGCCAGCAGTGATAGGCAGGGGGCAAGGGGAAACACCATATATTTT. Protein sequence: CASSDRQGARGNTIYF.

In its sample, this clone was seen once. The V gene is TRBV18, the J gene TRBJ1-4; no firm D call. Trimming removed 2 bases at V and 3 bases at J, with 7 bases between. CDR3 length: 14 residues. Germline V gene lookup returns CDR1 KGHSH and CDR2 LQKENI. The CDR3 loop reads CASSPGEANEKLFF. DNA of the CDR3: TGTGCCAGCTCACCAGGGGAGGCTAATGAAAAACTGTTTTTT.

This clone showed up just once. V usage is TRBV20-1 and J usage is TRBJ2-2; D is undetermined. This CDR3 has 11 amino acids. V lost 6 bases to trimming and J lost 3 bases, with 5 bases between them. Germline CDR1 is DFQATT and CDR2 is SNEGSKA (reference sequence). The CDR3 bases are TGCAGTGCGTCAGACACCGGGGAGCTGTTTTTT. This codes for CSASDTGELFF.

The chain combines TRBV27 with TRBJ1-1; the D gene is possibly TRBD1 (6 bases). V was pared by 5 bases and J by 2 bases, with 15 bases between. Germline-derived CDR1 and CDR2 are MNHEY and SMNVEV (reference sequence). The CDR3 is made up of 15 amino acids. For the CDR3, the DNA is TGTGCCAGCAGTATGTACAGGGACCCAAACACTGAAGCTTTCTTT. Its translation: CASSMYRDPNTEAFF.

The chain recombines TRBV10-1 with TRBJ2-5, with a tentative D call TRBD1 (6 bases). Germline values: CDR1 WNHNN, CDR2 SYGVQD (reference sequence). CDR3 length equals 14 residues. The V and J ends lost 5 bases and 7 bases respectively, with 17 bases between them. The CDR3 sequence is CASSPGTPSGTQYF. CDR3 coding DNA: TGCGCCAGCAGTCCCGGGACACCCAGCGGGACCCAGTACTTC.

This clone was counted a single time. This sequence joins TRBV29-1 and TRBJ2-5; 9 bases line up with TRBD1. With 7 bases clipped from V and 4 bases from J, the junction kept 4 bases outside the gene matches. Germline V lookup: CDR1 SQVTM, CDR2 ANQGSEA. The CDR3 is 12 residues long. CDR3 DNA sequence: TGCAGCGCAAAGACAGGGGGAGAGACCCAGTACTTC. Translated: CSAKTGGETQYF.

The genes are TRBV7-9 and TRBJ1-1; D remains ambiguous. Germline CDR1 reads SEHNR; CDR2 reads FQNEAQ (reference sequence). The CDR3 spans 14 residues. Trimming removed 5 bases at V and 0 bases at J, with 10 bases between. CDR3 protein: CASSPWALNTEAFF. The CDR3 DNA reads TGTGCCAGCAGCCCTTGGGCATTGAACACTGAAGCTTTCTTT.

The chain employs TRBV10-2 and TRBJ2-3, with 13 bases that match TRBD2. Germline CDR1 and CDR2: WSHSY and SAAADI. The CDR3 contains 15 residues. V shed 4 bases and J 6 bases; nucleotides not matched to a gene: 4. CDR3 loop: CASSVTSGRLDTQYF. CDR3 bases: TGCGCCAGCAGTGTGACTAGCGGGAGGCTGGATACGCAGTATTTT.

The V and J genes are TRBV19 and TRBJ2-7; 9 nucleotides align to TRBD1. V lost 3 bases and J lost 1; bases outside the gene matches: 4. The CDR3 loop spans 15 amino acids. Germline V gene data show CDR1 as LNHDA and CDR2 as SQIVND (reference sequence). The DNA of the CDR3 is TGTGCCAGTAGTATGGGGACAGGGAGATCCTACGAGCAGTACTTC. Residues: CASSMGTGRSYEQYF.

The chain links TRBV5-5 to TRBJ2-2; TRBD1 matches 7 bases. J gave up 6 bases and V 5 bases, and 4 bases lay outside the gene matches. The CDR3 contains 13 residues. Germline CDR1 is SGHKS and CDR2 is YYEKEE (reference sequence). CDR3 nucleotide sequence: TGTGCCAGCAGGAGACAGGGCTCCGGGGAGCTGTTTTTT. It specifies CASRRQGSGELFF.

The chain is built from TRBV5-4 and TRBJ1-4, with D unclear. The ends were cut back, 4 bases at V and 0 bases at J, with 16 bases in the middle. The CDR3 has 17 amino acids. Per the germline V gene, CDR1 is SGHNT and CDR2 is YYREEE (reference sequence). The CDR3 nucleotides are TGTGCCAGCAGCCGGTTAGGCCCCGGGGCAACTAATGAAAAACTGTTTTTT. This codes for CASSRLGPGATNEKLFF.

The V call is TRBV28, the J call TRBJ2-7, with TRBD1 identical over 8 bases. This CDR3 spans 15 amino acids. The germline V gene encodes CDR1 MDHEN and CDR2 SYDVKM. The junction had 6 bases not matched to a gene; V was cut back by 5 bases and J by 0 bases. The CDR3 DNA reads as TGTGCCAGCAGTCCACAGGACAGGGCCTCCTACGAGCAGTACTTC. Protein: CASSPQDRASYEQYF.

V and J are TRBV14 and TRBJ1-2; D ambiguous. Per the germline V gene, CDR1 is SGHDN and CDR2 is FVKESK. V was cut by 6 bases and J by 8 bases, with 25 bases left in between. The CDR3 loop spans 16 amino acids. For the CDR3, the DNA is TGTGCCAGCAGTCTTCTGTTTACCGGACTCCCCGTGGGCTACACCTTC. Protein: CASSLLFTGLPVGYTF.

The chain couples TRBV6-1 to TRBJ2-7, with a weak D call TRBD2 (6 bases). Germline V gene lookup returns CDR1 MNHNS and CDR2 SASEGT. V lost 6 bases and J 0 bases, leaving 12 bases between the germline ends. The CDR3 is 14 amino acids. CDR3 sequence: CASSRRDLSYEQYF. The CDR3 nucleotides are TGTGCCAGCAGCCGGCGGGACCTCTCCTACGAGCAGTACTTC.

This sequence joins TRBV28 and TRBJ1-2; 10 bases fit TRBD1. The CDR3 runs 15 residues. CDR1 and CDR2 from the germline V gene are MDHEN and SYDVKM. V shed 6 bases and J 8 bases; nucleotides not matched to a gene: 12. The CDR3 region has the DNA TGTGCCAGCAGCCTAAATCCGGGACAGGGGTCCGGCTACACCTTC. Its protein product is CASSLNPGQGSGYTF.

The V gene is TRBV5-4, the J gene TRBJ1-2; TRBD1 aligns across 7 bases. The ends lost 4 bases at V and 7 bases at J; junction bases unmatched: 7. Germline CDR1 reads SGHNT; CDR2 reads YYREEE (reference sequence). The CDR3 loop spans 13 amino acids. CDR3 bases: TGTGCCAGCAGCCGCGACAGGGTCGGTGGCTACACCTTC. Encoded protein: CASSRDRVGGYTF. Full variable domain (outside the CDR3, taken from reference TRBV5-4 and TRBJ1-2): ETGVTQSPTHLIKTRGQQVTLRCSSQSGHNTVSWYQQALGQGPQFIFQYYREEENGRGNFPPRFSGLQFPNYSSELNVNALELDDSALYLCASSRDRVGGYTFGSGTRLTVV.

The V call is TRBV30, the J call TRBJ2-7; 13 bases are shared with TRBD2. Looked up from germline, CDR1 is GTSNPN and CDR2 is SVGIG (reference sequence). Trimming cost V 2 bases and J 7 bases; bases outside gene matches: 2. This CDR3 comprises 13 residues. The CDR3 bases are TGTGCCTGGAGTCGGGGACTAGCGGGGGAGCAGTACTTC. Its protein product is CAWSRGLAGEQYF.

This chain connects TRBV25-1 to TRBJ1-2, with D possibly being TRBD1 (5 bases). The CDR3 has 13 amino acids. Trimming removed 5 bases from V and 8 bases from J, with 15 bases in between. Looked up from germline, CDR1 is MGHDK and CDR2 is SYGVNS. The CDR3 sequence: CASSSSSTAGYTF. For the CDR3, the DNA is TGTGCCAGCAGTTCTTCTTCGACAGCCGGCTACACCTTC.

This chain joins TRBV7-8 and TRBJ2-4; 7 bases are shared with TRBD1. The CDR3 is 14 residues long. Germline V gene sequence: CDR1 SGHVS, CDR2 FQNEAQ. V dropped 6 bases and J dropped 8; count of bases not matched to a gene: 10. In DNA, the CDR3 is TGTGCCAGCAGGATGGGGGACAGAAGAGACATTCAGTACTTC. This gives the protein CASRMGDRRDIQYF.

The chain carries TRBV6-1 and TRBJ1-1; 9 bases align to TRBD1. CDR3 length: 15 amino acids. V lost 8 bases, J lost 0 bases, and 7 bases stayed unmatched. Germline loops: CDR1 MNHNS, CDR2 SASEGT. The CDR3 sequence: CASGGQGTMNTEAFF. DNA of the CDR3: TGTGCCAGCGGGGGACAGGGAACCATGAACACTGAAGCTTTCTTT.

The genes are TRBV5-1 and TRBJ2-1; TRBD1 matches 7 bases. Germline V CDR1 and CDR2: SGHRS, YFSETQ. This CDR3 is 14 amino acids long. The J segment lost 4 bases and the V segment lost 4 bases, leaving 5 bases of the junction unmatched. The CDR3 sequence: CASSLGTEYNEQFF. CDR3 DNA: TGCGCCAGCAGCCTGGGGACAGAGTACAATGAGCAGTTCTTC.

This clone was recorded at least ten times. The chain joins TRBV11-1 to TRBJ2-7; D unclear. This CDR3 is 13 amino acids long. The V and J ends lost 1 base and 4 bases respectively, with 8 bases between them. Per the germline V gene, CDR1 is SGHAT and CDR2 is FQDESV (reference sequence). CDR3 region: CASSLDSPYEQYF. DNA of the CDR3: TGTGCCAGCAGCTTAGACAGCCCTTACGAGCAGTACTTC.

The gene calls are TRBV6-1 and TRBJ1-1; maybe TRBD1 (5 bases). Germline CDR1 reads MNHNS; CDR2 reads SASEGT. Trimming removed 2 bases at V and 4 bases at J, with 11 bases between. The CDR3 has 14 residues. The CDR3 reads CASSETRGVTEAFF. The CDR3 nucleotides read TGTGCCAGCAGTGAAACCCGGGGGGTCACTGAAGCTTTCTTT.

CDR3 sequence: CASSPRGSNEQFF. CDR3 sequence (DNA): TGTGCCAGCAGTCCCCGGGGAAGCAATGAGCAGTTCTTC. J is TRBJ2-1 and V is TRBV2; a possible D gene is TRBD2 (5 bases). The length of the CDR3 is 13 residues. Germline values: CDR1 SNHLY, CDR2 FYNNEI. Trimming removed 5 bases from V and 6 bases from J, with 11 bases in between.

The chain has TRBV19 and TRBJ2-5; tentative D call: TRBD2 (6 bases). The V and J ends lost 8 bases and 1 base respectively, with 11 bases between them. The germline V gene has CDR1 LNHDA and CDR2 SQIVND (reference sequence). This CDR3 comprises 13 residues. The CDR3 loop reads CASGRDSQETQYF. The CDR3, as DNA: TGTGCCAGTGGCCGGGACTCCCAAGAGACCCAGTACTTC.

The chain recombines TRBV11-2 with TRBJ1-1; D ambiguous. This CDR3 spans 11 amino acids. V was clipped by 3 bases and J by 8 bases, with 7 bases between them. Germline CDR1 reads SGHAT; CDR2 reads FQNNGV. The CDR3 loop is CASSLGREAFF. The DNA for the CDR3 is TGTGCCAGCAGCTTGGGCCGGGAAGCTTTCTTT.

The chain uses TRBV6-5 and TRBJ1-2; D might be TRBD1 (5 bases). Germline V gene lookup returns CDR1 MNHEY and CDR2 SVGAGI. The CDR3 sequence is 13 residues long. V lost 6 bases and J lost 3, with 11 bases in between. CDR3: CASSPDSYYGYTF. CDR3 coding DNA: TGTGCCAGCAGCCCCGACAGCTACTATGGCTACACCTTC.

The V and J genes are TRBV7-6 and TRBJ2-5; 9 bases agree with TRBD2. CDR1 and CDR2 from the germline V gene are SGHVS and FNYEAQ. This CDR3 region has 17 residues. V trimming: 2 bases; J trimming: 4 bases; junction bases outside the gene matches: 11. CDR3 in amino acids: CASSLLLAGVGGETQYF. The CDR3 DNA is TGTGCCAGCAGCTTACTCTTAGCGGGAGTCGGGGGAGAGACCCAGTACTTC.

This clone was seen a handful of times. The CDR3 coding sequence is TGTGCCAGTAGTATCTCCGGCTCCTACGAGCAGTACTTC. Protein: CASSISGSYEQYF. The gene calls are TRBV19 and TRBJ2-7, with D uncertain. V was cut by 3 bases and J by 0 bases, with 6 bases left in between. This CDR3 has 13 amino acids. The germline gives CDR1 LNHDA, CDR2 SQIVND (reference sequence).

The CDR3 DNA is TGTGCCAGCAGGACTAGCGGGAGTGCCTACAATGAGCAGTTCTTC. It encodes CASRTSGSAYNEQFF. The chain recombines TRBV27 with TRBJ2-1, with 12 positions matching TRBD2. The V and J ends lost 6 bases and 2 bases, in that order; junction bases with no gene match: 2. There are 15 residues in the CDR3. Germline V gives CDR1 MNHEY, CDR2 SMNVEV (reference sequence).